Listed below are T cell receptor beta chains from one sample, sequenced in a study of blood T cell repertoires in COVID-19. Sequenced by immunoSEQ multiplex PCR; TCRdb stores in-frame clones only, minus some. In the table there are approximately 240,000 clones, 65% to 85% of which are singletons. Sequencing was carried out using peripheral blood. Receptor source: a woman aged 55-69 years with acute or convalescent COVID-19. The CDR3 runs from the conserved cysteine through the conserved F or W. The order of the fields is V gene, D gene, clone size, J gene, CDR3 DNA, CDR3 protein. The D gene is left open where the match is weak. Expanded clones are given a class, and other clones once, few, many or no size at all.

>TRBV5-1|.|.|TRBJ1-2
TGCGCCAGCAGCTTCAACACAGGGAATAACTATGGCTACACCTTC
CASSFNTGNNYGYTF
>TRBV7-2|.|once|TRBJ1-2
TGTGCCACCGCCTTCGGGGGGAGCTATGGCTACACCTTC
CATAFGGSYGYTF
>TRBV11-2|.|.|TRBJ2-7
TGTGCCAGCAGCTTATTTCCCGGGACAAGGGTCGACGAGCAGTACTTC
CASSLFPGTRVDEQYF
>TRBV7-2|.|.|TRBJ1-2
TGTGCCAGCAGCCCCGTTCGGGGGAGGGATGGCTACACCTTC
CASSPVRGRDGYTF
>TRBV5-5|.|.|TRBJ1-4
TGTGCCAGCAGCTTGGGGGCCACTAATGAAAAACTGTTTTTT
CASSLGATNEKLFF
>TRBV29-1|.|.|TRBJ2-7
TGCAGCGTAGAAAACAGTAGCGAGCAGTACTTC
CSVENSSEQYF
>TRBV5-1|TRBD1|.|TRBJ2-7
TGCGCCAGCAGCACAACGACAGGGTCCTACGAGCAGTACTTC
CASSTTTGSYEQYF
>TRBV11-2|.|.|TRBJ1-1
TGTGCCAGCAGCAAAGGGGACATGAACACTGAAGCTTTCTTT
CASSKGDMNTEAFF
>TRBV5-8|.|.|TRBJ1-5
TGTGCCAGCAGCCTACCGGGACAAGGGCGTCAGCCCCAGCATTTT
CASSLPGQGRQPQHF
>TRBV23-1|.|.|TRBJ1-5
TGCGCCAGCAGTCATCCGGTAACGCGCGGACTATGGAATCAGCCCCAGCATTTT
CASSHPVTRGLWNQPQHF
>TRBV27|TRBD1|few|TRBJ1-1
TGTGCCAGCAGTTTACGGACAGGCCTGAACACTGAAGCTTTCTTT
CASSLRTGLNTEAFF
>TRBV25-1|TRBD1|.|TRBJ1-4
TGTGCCAGCAGTGAGGCCCGTTTTTGGACAGGGGATGAAAAACTGTTTTTT
CASSEARFWTGDEKLFF
>TRBV5-4|.|.|TRBJ1-1
TGTGCCAGCAGCTTGGCGGTCGGGTCGAACACTGAAGCTTTCTTT
CASSLAVGSNTEAFF
>TRBV11-2|.|.|TRBJ2-7
TGTGCCAGCAGCCCATCGACAGGTCCTGGCGAGCAGTACTTC
CASSPSTGPGEQYF
>TRBV6-5|TRBD1|.|TRBJ1-6
TGTGCCAGCAGCAGAGGACAGGACAATTCACCCCTCCACTTT
CASSRGQDNSPLHF
>TRBV12-3/TRBV12-4|.|.|TRBJ2-2
TGTGCCAGCAGAGCCACTTACACCGGGGAGCTGTTTTTT
CASRATYTGELFF
>TRBV21-1|.|.|TRBJ1-1
TGTGCCAGCAGCGTCCCAGACCGGGGACAGGAGATGAACACTGAAGCTTTCTTT
CASSVPDRGQEMNTEAFF
>TRBV19|.|.|TRBJ2-7
TGTGCCAGTAGTTCTCTCGGCGGTGCGGCTTGGGAGCAGTACTTC
CASSSLGGAAWEQYF
>TRBV5-1|.|.|TRBJ1-4
TGCGCCAGCAGCTTGGGACAACTCCCGAATGAAAAACTGTTTTTT
CASSLGQLPNEKLFF
>TRBV2|.|.|TRBJ2-4
TGTGCCAGCACTGAAACAGGGCTAGCCAAAAACATTCAGTACTTC
CASTETGLAKNIQYF
>TRBV5-6|TRBD2|.|TRBJ2-1
TGTGCCAGCAGCCTCGGACTAGCGGGGGGCTGGAGTGAGCAGTTCTTC
CASSLGLAGGWSEQFF
>TRBV2|.|.|TRBJ1-2
TGTGCCAGCAGAGTCAACAGGGTTGGCTATGGCTACACCTTC
CASRVNRVGYGYTF
>TRBV10-3|.|.|TRBJ1-3
TGTGCCATCAGTGAGTCCAGACAGTTTGGGAACACCATATATTTT
CAISESRQFGNTIYF
>TRBV10-3|.|.|TRBJ1-6
TGTGCCATCAGTGCTGGGGGCGCGGATAATTCACCCCTCCACTTT
CAISAGGADNSPLHF
>TRBV2|.|.|TRBJ2-7
TGTGCCACTCGGACACCAACCTACGAGCAGTACTTC
CATRTPTYEQYF
>TRBV25-1|.|few|TRBJ1-1
TGTGCCAGCAGTGGCGTCCGAGGGCCGGGAGAAGCTTTCTTT
CASSGVRGPGEAFF
>TRBV7-9|.|.|TRBJ2-2
TGTGCCAGCAGCTTACATGCGAACACCGGGGAGCTGTTTTTT
CASSLHANTGELFF
>TRBV3-1/TRBV3-2|.|once|TRBJ2-5
TGTGCCAGCAGCCAAGTGGGCACGGAAAGAGCCCAGTACTTC
CASSQVGTERAQYF
>TRBV3-1/TRBV3-2|.|.|TRBJ1-5
TGTGCCAGCAGCCAGGGGGCTGGCAATCAGCCCCAGCATTTT
CASSQGAGNQPQHF
>TRBV4-2|TRBD2|once|TRBJ2-7
TGTGCCAGCAGCCAGGGGACTAGCGGGGGGGCGGGCCACGAGCAGTACTTC
CASSQGTSGGAGHEQYF
>TRBV7-9|.|.|TRBJ2-5
TGTGCCAGCAGCTTATGGATGGGCGGGGCCAGAGAAGAGACCCAGTACTTC
CASSLWMGGAREETQYF
>TRBV9|.|few|TRBJ2-1
TGTGCCAGCAGCGCGCGAGTAGCGGACAATGAGCAGTTCTTC
CASSARVADNEQFF
>TRBV5-1|TRBD2|.|TRBJ2-5
TGCGCCAGCAGCCAAACTAGCGACCAAGAGACCCAGTACTTC
CASSQTSDQETQYF
>TRBV6-2/TRBV6-3|TRBD1|.|TRBJ1-1
TGTGCCAGCAGCCTCACGACCAGACAGGGCTGGAACACTGAAGCTTTCTTT
CASSLTTRQGWNTEAFF
>TRBV28|TRBD2|.|TRBJ2-1
TGTGCCAGTATGGGACTACCTAATGAGCAGTTCTTC
CASMGLPNEQFF
>TRBV20-1|.|.|TRBJ1-6
TGCAGTGCTAGTCGGACACCTGATAATTCACCCCTCCACTTT
CSASRTPDNSPLHF
>TRBV5-1|.|.|TRBJ2-3
TGCGCCAGCAGCTTGGTAGCAAGGCGAAGCGCAGATACGCAGTATTTT
CASSLVARRSADTQYF
>TRBV30|.|.|TRBJ1-1
TGTGCCTGGAGTCGACAGATAACTACCATGAACACTGAAGCTTTCTTT
CAWSRQITTMNTEAFF
>TRBV6-5|TRBD1|.|TRBJ1-1
TGTGCCAGCAGAACGCCGGGACAGGGGACTGAAGCTTTCTTT
CASRTPGQGTEAFF
>TRBV7-3|.|.|TRBJ2-5
TGTGCCAGCAGCTTGACTGTAAAAGAGACCCAGTACTTC
CASSLTVKETQYF
>TRBV19|.|.|TRBJ2-7
TGTGCCAGTAGTCCGAAACCCGACAGGATTTCGGGCGAGCAGTACTTC
CASSPKPDRISGEQYF
>TRBV28|TRBD1|.|TRBJ2-2
TGTGCCAGCACAACCTTGACAGGGTTGGGCGGGGAGCTGTTTTTT
CASTTLTGLGGELFF
>TRBV27|.|.|TRBJ1-5
TGTGCCAGCAGGGAACAGGGAAACTTAAATCAGCCCCAGCATTTT
CASREQGNLNQPQHF
>TRBV5-4|.|few|TRBJ1-2
TGTGCCAGCAGCTCCAGCGGGACACCAAAAACTGGCTACACCTTC
CASSSSGTPKTGYTF
>TRBV6-6|TRBD1|.|TRBJ1-3
TGTGCCAGCTCGGACAGGGGGTCCTCTGGAAACACCATATATTTT
CASSDRGSSGNTIYF
>TRBV3-1/TRBV3-2|.|.|TRBJ2-2
TGTGCCAGCAGCCTAAACACCGGGGAGCTGTTTTTT
CASSLNTGELFF
>TRBV5-1|.|.|TRBJ1-2
TGCGCCAGCAGCTTGGGCATTGGCGGTGGTTATGGCTACACCTTC
CASSLGIGGGYGYTF
>TRBV4-2|TRBD1|.|TRBJ1-2
TGTGCCAGCACCATAGGACAGGGGGGATTCTATGGCTACACCTTC
CASTIGQGGFYGYTF
>TRBV3-1/TRBV3-2|TRBD2|.|TRBJ2-7
TGTGCCAGCAGCCAAGATCTTACTAGCGGGGGGGGCAACGAGCAGTACTTC
CASSQDLTSGGGNEQYF
>TRBV7-9|TRBD1|.|TRBJ1-4
TGTGCCAGCAGCACATATGGGGGACAGGGTATAGAAAAACTGTTTTTT
CASSTYGGQGIEKLFF
>TRBV20-1|TRBD1|.|TRBJ1-2
TGCAGTGCTAGTAGGACAGGGGGGGCTAACTATGGCTACACCTTC
CSASRTGGANYGYTF